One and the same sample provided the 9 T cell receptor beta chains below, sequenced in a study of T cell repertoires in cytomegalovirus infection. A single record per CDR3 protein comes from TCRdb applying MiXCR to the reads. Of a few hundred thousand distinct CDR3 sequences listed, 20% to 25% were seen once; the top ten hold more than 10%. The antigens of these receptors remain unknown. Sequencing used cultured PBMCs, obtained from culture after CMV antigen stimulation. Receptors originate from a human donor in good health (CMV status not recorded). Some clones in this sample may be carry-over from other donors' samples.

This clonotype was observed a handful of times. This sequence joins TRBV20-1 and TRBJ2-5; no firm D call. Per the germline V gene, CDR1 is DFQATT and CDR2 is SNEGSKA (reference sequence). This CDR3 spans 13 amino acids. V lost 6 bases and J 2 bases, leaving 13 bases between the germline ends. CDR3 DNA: TGCAGTGCGTCCGCCCAGGCTCAAGAGACCCAGTACTTC. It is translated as CSASAQAQETQYF.

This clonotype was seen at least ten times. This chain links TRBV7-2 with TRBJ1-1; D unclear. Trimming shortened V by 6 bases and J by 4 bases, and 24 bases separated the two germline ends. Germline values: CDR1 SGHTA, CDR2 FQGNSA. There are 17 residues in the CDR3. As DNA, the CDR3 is TGTGCCAGCAGGAAAACCCCAGGAAGGACTGGGAGCACTGAAGCTTTCTTT. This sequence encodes CASRKTPGRTGSTEAFF. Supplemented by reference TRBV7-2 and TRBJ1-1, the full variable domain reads GAGVSQSPSNKVTEKGKDVELRCDPISGHTALYWYRQSLGQGLEFLIYFQGNSAPDKSGLPSDRFSAERTGGSVSTLTIQRTQQEDSAVYLCASRKTPGRTGSTEAFFGQGTRLTVV.

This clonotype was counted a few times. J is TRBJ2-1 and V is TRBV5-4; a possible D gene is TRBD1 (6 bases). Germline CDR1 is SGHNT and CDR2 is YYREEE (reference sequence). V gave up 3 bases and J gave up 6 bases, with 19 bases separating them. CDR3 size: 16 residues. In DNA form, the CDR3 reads TGTGCCAGCAGCTCGGTCGGACTCCAAGGGGGCAATGAGCAGTTCTTC. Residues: CASSSVGLQGGNEQFF.

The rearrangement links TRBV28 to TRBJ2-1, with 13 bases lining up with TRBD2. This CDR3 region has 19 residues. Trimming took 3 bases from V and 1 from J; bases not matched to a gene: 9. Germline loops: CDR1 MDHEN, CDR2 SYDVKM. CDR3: CASSLPGTSGKGSYNEQFF. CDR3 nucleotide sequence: TGTGCCAGCAGTTTGCCCGGGACTAGCGGGAAAGGGTCCTACAATGAGCAGTTCTTC.

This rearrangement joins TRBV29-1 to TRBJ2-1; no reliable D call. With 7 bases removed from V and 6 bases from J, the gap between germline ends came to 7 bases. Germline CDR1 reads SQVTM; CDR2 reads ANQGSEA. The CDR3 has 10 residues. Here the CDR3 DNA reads TGCAGCGGCCAGTTCAATGAGCAGTTCTTC. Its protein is CSGQFNEQFF.

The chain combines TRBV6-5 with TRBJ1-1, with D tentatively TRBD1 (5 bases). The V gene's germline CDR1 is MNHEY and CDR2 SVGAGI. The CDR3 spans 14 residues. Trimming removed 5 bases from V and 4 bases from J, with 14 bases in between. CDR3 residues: CASSTRDRSTEAFF. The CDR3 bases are TGTGCCAGCAGTACCAGGGACCGAAGCACTGAAGCTTTCTTT.

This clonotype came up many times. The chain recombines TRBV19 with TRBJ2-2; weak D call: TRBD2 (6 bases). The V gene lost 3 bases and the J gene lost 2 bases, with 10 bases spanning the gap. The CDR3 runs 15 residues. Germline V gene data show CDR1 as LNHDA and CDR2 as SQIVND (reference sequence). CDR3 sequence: CASSMGGTNTGELFF. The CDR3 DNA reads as TGTGCCAGTAGTATGGGCGGGACCAACACCGGGGAGCTGTTTTTT.

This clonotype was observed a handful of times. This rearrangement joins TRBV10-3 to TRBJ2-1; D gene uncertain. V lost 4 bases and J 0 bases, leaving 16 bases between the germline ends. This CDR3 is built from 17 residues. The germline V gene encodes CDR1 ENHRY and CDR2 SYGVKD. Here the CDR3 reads CAISGLGSASSYNEQFF. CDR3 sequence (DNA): TGTGCCATCAGTGGGCTCGGCAGTGCGAGCTCCTACAATGAGCAGTTCTTC.

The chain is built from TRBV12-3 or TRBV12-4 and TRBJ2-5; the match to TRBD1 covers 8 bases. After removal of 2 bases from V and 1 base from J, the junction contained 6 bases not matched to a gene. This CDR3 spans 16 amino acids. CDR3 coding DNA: TGTGCCAGCAGTTTACGGGACAGGAGCCCCCAAGAGACCCAGTACTTC. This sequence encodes CASSLRDRSPQETQYF.